Presented here are 14 T cell receptor beta chains from one specimen sequenced in a study of blood T cell repertoires in COVID-19. The assay was immunoSEQ multiplex PCR, and TCRdb's table has in-frame clones only and misses some. The sample shows about 42,000 clones, around 82% of them seen only once. Sequencing input: peripheral blood. These TCRs come from an older man with acute or convalescent COVID-19.

This chain joins TRBV5-6 and TRBJ2-7, with TRBD1 matching 8 bases. CDR3 size: 13 residues. After removal of 4 bases from V and 7 bases from J, the junction contained 7 bases not matched to a gene. The germline CDR1 and CDR2 sequences are SGHDT and YYEEEE. CDR3 amino acids: CASSPTGVGEQYF. In nucleotides, the CDR3 is TGTGCCAGCAGCCCGACAGGGGTGGGAGAGCAGTACTTC.

The chain recombines TRBV9 with TRBJ1-3; D not resolved. The CDR3 length is 14 residues. With 3 bases removed from V and 2 bases from J, the gap between germline ends came to 9 bases. The germline V gene encodes CDR1 SGDLS and CDR2 YYNGEE. The CDR3 nucleotides are TGTGCCAGCAGCGGGCCGGGAACTGGAAACACCATATATTTT. Translated, it gives CASSGPGTGNTIYF.

The V call is TRBV6-4, the J call TRBJ2-3; tentatively, D is TRBD2 (5 bases). This CDR3 contains 14 residues. Trimming pared 4 bases from V and 4 bases from J, leaving 12 bases between. Germline CDR1 and CDR2: MRHNA and SNTAGT. In DNA, the CDR3 is TGTGCCAGCAGTGGGGAGATAGGAGCAGATACGCAGTATTTT. It encodes CASSGEIGADTQYF.

This clone turned up a few times. V is TRBV4-1 and J is TRBJ2-2; 9 bases map to TRBD2. The germline V gene has CDR1 MGHRA and CDR2 YSYEKL. Germline trimming cut 4 bases from V and 5 bases from J; bases unmatched to any gene: 17. The CDR3 length is 19 residues. CDR3 DNA: TGCGCCAGCAGCCGCAATACACCGGGACTAGCCCCGAGGACCGGGGAGCTGTTTTTT. It codes for CASSRNTPGLAPRTGELFF.

This clone has only one observation. Here the CDR3 reads CASSPRAGPNTEAFF. CDR3 DNA sequence: TGTGCCAGCAGCCCCCGTGCAGGGCCGAACACTGAAGCTTTCTTT. The chain has TRBV9 and TRBJ1-1; maybe TRBD1 (5 bases). The CDR3 covers 15 residues. The V gene's germline CDR1 is SGDLS and CDR2 YYNGEE. The V gene lost 4 bases and the J gene lost 1 base, with 14 bases spanning the gap.

This chain joins TRBV28 and TRBJ2-4; D may be TRBD1 (6 bases). The V gene's germline CDR1 is MDHEN and CDR2 SYDVKM. The CDR3 runs 15 residues. V lost 2 bases, J lost 0 bases, and 8 bases lay in between. CDR3 loop: CASSLQGIAKNIQYF. The DNA of the CDR3 is TGTGCCAGCAGTTTACAGGGGATAGCCAAAAACATTCAGTACTTC.

The gene calls are TRBV2 and TRBJ1-5; unclear D gene. The CDR3 is made up of 14 amino acids. Looked up from germline, CDR1 is SNHLY and CDR2 is FYNNEI. Deletions cut 4 bases from V and 7 bases from J, with 14 bases between. CDR3 coding DNA: TGTGCCAGCAGTGTCGAGGGTTTAGGGCAGCCCCAGCATTTT. Its translation is CASSVEGLGQPQHF.

The chain is built from TRBV9 and TRBJ2-1; 9 bases line up with TRBD2. Germline CDR1 SGDLS, CDR2 YYNGEE. V was pared by 3 bases and J by 7 bases, with 8 bases of the junction left unmatched. The CDR3 has 15 residues. CDR3 loop: CASSALAGVGNEQFF. CDR3 in DNA: TGTGCCAGCAGCGCATTAGCGGGGGTGGGGAATGAGCAGTTCTTC.

This chain connects TRBV7-9 to TRBJ2-3; 11 nucleotides align to TRBD2. Trimming removed 5 bases from V and 3 bases from J; junction bases left unmatched: 4. The CDR3 runs 15 residues. Germline V gene data show CDR1 as SEHNR and CDR2 as FQNEAQ (reference sequence). The CDR3 DNA sequence: TGTGCCAGCAGCCGTAGCGGGGGGGTGACAGATACGCAGTATTTT. This codes for CASSRSGGVTDTQYF.

CDR3 sequence: CASSSQQGTDTGELFF. As DNA, the CDR3 is TGTGCCAGCAGCTCCCAACAGGGTACGGACACCGGGGAGCTGTTTTTT. The rearrangement uses TRBV9 and TRBJ2-2, with D possibly TRBD1 on 6 matching bases. CDR1 is SGDLS, CDR2 YYNGEE, per germline. The ends were cut back, 4 bases at V and 3 bases at J, with 16 bases in the middle. This CDR3 region has 16 residues.

This chain links TRBV5-1 with TRBJ2-5; 9 bases match TRBD2. The germline V gene has CDR1 SGHRS and CDR2 YFSETQ. The ends lost 4 bases at V and 4 bases at J; junction bases unmatched: 5. CDR3 length: 14 amino acids. DNA for the CDR3: TGCGCCAGCAGCCAGGGACTAGCTCGAGAGACCCAGTACTTC. Its translation is CASSQGLARETQYF.

This clone was seen only once. The chain is built from TRBV9 and TRBJ2-2, with 7 bases lining up with TRBD1. Per the germline V gene, CDR1 is SGDLS and CDR2 is YYNGEE. There are 17 residues in the CDR3. Losses at the gene ends were 3 bases for V and 5 bases for J; bases not matched to a gene: 13. CDR3 bases: TGTGCCAGCAGCGGTGGGGCAGGGGGTTTTTTTACCGGGGAGCTGTTTTTT. Translated: CASSGGAGGFFTGELFF.

This clone was found a few times. The rearrangement joins TRBV14 to TRBJ2-5, with a weak D call TRBD2 (5 bases). V lost 6 bases, J lost 3 bases, and 11 bases lay in between. Germline V gene sequence: CDR1 SGHDN, CDR2 FVKESK. The CDR3 contains 13 residues. CDR3 loop: CASSFGSKETQYF. The CDR3 DNA reads TGTGCCAGCAGTTTTGGGAGTAAAGAGACCCAGTACTTC.

In its sample, this clone was seen a few times. V is TRBV12-3 or TRBV12-4 and J is TRBJ1-5; a weak D match, TRBD1 (5 bases). This CDR3 is 13 amino acids long. V was shortened by 6 bases and J by 5 bases, with 11 bases between the two germline ends. CDR3 residues: CASSLQEYQPQHF. CDR3 nucleotide sequence: TGTGCCAGCAGCCTACAGGAGTATCAGCCCCAGCATTTT.